The sequence of this T cell receptor beta chain was determined in a study of T-cell memory formation after mild COVID-19. TCR alpha and TCR beta cDNA libraries carrying sample barcodes and UMIs were produced by 5'RACE using constant-segment primers. Using its own MiXCR run on the 5' RACE reads, TCRdb lists one record per CDR3 protein. This table has around 140,000 distinct CDR3 sequences, 6% to 6.5% appearing once. In its sample, this clonotype was seen a few times. Deletions cut 4 bases from V and 4 bases from J, with 10 bases between. CDR3 length: 13 amino acids. In germline, CDR1 is MNHEY, CDR2 SVGEGT.

The sequenced sample consisted of PBMCs or a T cell subset sorted from them (not recorded which). The chain carries TRBV6-2 or TRBV6-3 and TRBJ1-2, with no clear D. The sequence came from an adult woman who had mild COVID-19 (a few samples of this study predate the infection). Cell type and time point are not known. The CDR3 reads CASSLAEVYGYTF. The CDR3 nucleotides read TGTGCCAGCAGTTTGGCGGAAGTCTATGGCTACACCTTC.